This passage covers 19 T cell receptor beta chains from one sample sequenced in a study of shared clonotypes between healthy human individuals. Sequencing was performed with immunoSEQ multiplex PCR; in TCRdb, only in-frame clones are kept and a portion is missing. The sample has 1 million to 1.2 million clones, around 77% seen once. The source material was memory CD4+ T cells from PBMCs. As for subset: CD45RA-negative fraction. The receptors derive from a man aged 18 to 29 in good health. Some clones in this sample may be carry-over from other donors' samples.

The rearrangement links TRBV10-3 to TRBJ2-7; 10 bases match TRBD2. V lost 0 bases to trimming and J lost 5 bases; unmatched junction nucleotides: 10. The V gene's germline CDR1 is ENHRY and CDR2 SYGVKD. This CDR3 contains 17 residues. CDR3 sequence reads: CAISESSGRALRDEQYF. CDR3 coding DNA: TGTGCCATCAGTGAGTCCAGCGGGAGGGCCTTAAGAGACGAGCAGTACTTC.

As to this clone: This likely stems from a read error, as it lies one base from a far larger clone. The sample carries other DNA sequences with the same CDR3. The V gene is TRBV10-2, the J gene TRBJ2-7; a possible D gene is TRBD1 (7 bases). CDR3 length: 15 residues. Germline values: CDR1 WSHSY, CDR2 SAAADI. Written as DNA, the CDR3 is TGCGCTACCATTGACTTATCGGGACAGCGGGACGAGCAGTACTTC. Protein: CATIDLSGQRDEQYF.

The chain carries TRBV2 and TRBJ2-5; tentative D call: TRBD1 (6 bases). This CDR3 spans 13 amino acids. CDR1 is SNHLY and CDR2 is FYNNEI in the germline V gene. The V gene lost 5 bases and the J gene lost 5 bases, with 12 bases spanning the gap. CDR3 DNA: TGTGCCAGCAGTACAGGGTCGGGGGAGACCCAGTACTTC. Protein product: CASSTGSGETQYF.

This rearrangement joins TRBV28 to TRBJ1-1; maybe TRBD1 (5 bases). Germline assignment: CDR1 MDHEN and CDR2 SYDVKM. The CDR3 is made up of 15 amino acids. Trimming stripped 4 bases from V and 1 base from J, with 13 bases between. The CDR3, as DNA: TGTGCCAGCAGTTACCCCTCCGGGGGGAACACTGAAGCTTTCTTT. Its protein product is CASSYPSGGNTEAFF.

The chain couples TRBV28 to TRBJ2-3; no clear D. Trimming took 3 bases from V and 2 from J, leaving 6 bases between them. Germline assignment: CDR1 MDHEN and CDR2 SYDVKM. The CDR3 loop spans 13 amino acids. The CDR3 nucleotides read TGTGCCAGCAGTTTCTCAGCCACAGATACGCAGTATTTT. Its protein product is CASSFSATDTQYF.

V and J are TRBV9 and TRBJ2-7; D unclear. V lost 4 bases, J lost 6 bases, and 14 bases lay in between. Germline CDR1 and CDR2: SGDLS and YYNGEE. This CDR3 has 13 residues. In DNA form, the CDR3 reads TGTGCCAGCAGCCCCGGGCCTGACGGCGAGCAGTACTTC. Translation gives CASSPGPDGEQYF.

The CDR3 here is CASSPQDWQETQYF. CDR3 bases: TGTGCCAGCAGCCCTCAGGACTGGCAAGAGACCCAGTACTTC. V usage is TRBV7-8 and J usage is TRBJ2-5; tentative D call: TRBD2 (5 bases). Germline V gene data show CDR1 as SGHVS and CDR2 as FQNEAQ. V lost 5 bases, J lost 2 bases, and 12 bases lay in between. The length of the CDR3 is 14 residues.

The V gene is TRBV7-8, the J gene TRBJ2-2; 7 nucleotides agree with TRBD2. This CDR3 has 15 residues. Germline loops: CDR1 SGHVS, CDR2 FQNEAQ. J lost 1 base, V lost 4 bases, and 3 bases had no gene match. This chain's CDR3 is CASSWGLLNTGELFF. In DNA form, the CDR3 reads TGTGCCAGCAGCTGGGGACTACTGAACACCGGGGAGCTGTTTTTT.

This clone was seen a handful of times. V usage is TRBV2 and J usage is TRBJ1-1; D gene ambiguous. Per germline, CDR1 SNHLY and CDR2 FYNNEI. CDR3 size: 16 residues. V was cut by 8 bases and J by 2 bases, with 21 bases left in between. CDR3 sequence: CASSQLRQKRNTEAFF. CDR3 nucleotides: TGTGCCAGCTCCCAACTTCGGCAAAAGCGAAACACTGAAGCTTTCTTT. The complete variable domain, with remaining parts taken from reference TRBV2 and TRBJ1-1, reads EPEVTQTPSHQVTQMGQEVILRCVPISNHLYFYWYRQILGQKVEFLVSFYNNEISEKSEIFDDQFSVERPDGSNFTLKIRSTKLEDSAMYFCASSQLRQKRNTEAFFGQGTRLTVV.

This chain uses TRBV4-1 with TRBJ1-5; no clear D. The V end was cut by 0 bases, the J end by 6 bases, with 6 bases between. Germline CDR1 MGHRA, CDR2 YSYEKL. The length of the CDR3 is 13 residues. CDR3 nucleotides: TGCGCCAGCAGCCAAGATCGACGTCAGCCCCAGCATTTT. Translated, it gives CASSQDRRQPQHF.

This clone was recorded many times. This chain joins TRBV11-3 and TRBJ2-2, with D perhaps TRBD1 or TRBD2 (5 bases each). The CDR3 covers 13 residues. V gave up 5 bases and J gave up 6 bases, with 10 bases separating them. From germline, CDR1 is SGHNT and CDR2 YENEEA. In DNA form, the CDR3 reads TGTGCCAGCAGCCCGACAGCGGCCGGGGAGCTGTTTTTT. This sequence encodes CASSPTAAGELFF.

This clone was counted only a few times. The chain links TRBV11-2 to TRBJ1-2, with D possibly matching TRBD1 (6 bases). This CDR3 has 16 residues. CDR1 is SGHAT and CDR2 is FQNNGV in the germline V gene. V lost 0 bases to trimming and J lost 0 bases, with 11 bases between them. The CDR3 bases are TGTGCCAGCAGCTTAGACGGACAGAGTGCTAACTATGGCTACACCTTC. Amino acids: CASSLDGQSANYGYTF.

This clone was seen only once. The chain has TRBV27 and TRBJ2-7, with D maybe TRBD1 (5 bases). This CDR3 has 12 residues. Between the trimmed V and J ends, which lost 5 bases and 6 bases, there was a span of 11 bases. Per the germline V gene, CDR1 is MNHEY and CDR2 is SMNVEV (reference sequence). CDR3 protein: CASSNRFGEQYF. The CDR3 DNA reads as TGTGCCAGCAGTAACAGGTTTGGCGAGCAGTACTTC.

This clone was counted only a few times. The V gene is TRBV5-4, the J gene TRBJ2-2, with 7 bases identical to TRBD1. The V segment lost 4 bases and the J segment 0 bases; nucleotides outside the gene matches: 6. From germline, CDR1 is SGHNT and CDR2 YYREEE (reference sequence). The CDR3 length is 16 residues. The DNA for the CDR3 is TGTGCCAGCAGCCTAACAGGGGTCGCGAACACCGGGGAGCTGTTTTTT. This codes for CASSLTGVANTGELFF.

Remarks on this clone: A much larger clone sits a single nucleotide away, making a read error possible. This CDR3 is CASKDHTGGDGYTF. CDR3 sequence (DNA): TGTGCCAGCAAAGATCATACGGGGGGGGATGGCTACACCTTC. The chain joins TRBV6-6 to TRBJ1-2; D possibly corresponds to TRBD1 (5 bases). CDR1 is MNHNY, CDR2 SVGAGI, per germline (reference sequence). The CDR3 totals 14 residues. V was trimmed by 7 bases and J by 6 bases, leaving 18 bases between them.

This chain connects TRBV7-2 to TRBJ2-3; 7 nucleotides align to TRBD1. Germline V gene data show CDR1 as SGHTA and CDR2 as FQGNSA. V shed 6 bases, J shed 6 bases, and the junction held 6 bases outside the gene matches. There are 13 residues in the CDR3. In DNA, the CDR3 is TGTGCCAGCAGGACAGGGCCCGGGGATACGCAGTATTTT. This translates into CASRTGPGDTQYF.

The count of this clone is one. This chain links TRBV18 with TRBJ2-1; TRBD2 might be the D (5 bases). The germline CDR1 and CDR2 sequences are KGHSH and LQKENI. The CDR3 runs 16 residues. V lost 3 bases and J lost 5, with 17 bases in between. CDR3 coding DNA: TGTGCCAGCTCACCCCGGGGAGCGGTAATCAACAATGAGCAGTTCTTC. Encoded protein: CASSPRGAVINNEQFF.

This clone was seen once. The rearrangement links TRBV11-1 to TRBJ2-7; 10 bases match TRBD1. V lost 5 bases, J lost 2 bases, and 3 bases stayed unmatched. Germline CDR1 SGHAT, CDR2 FQDESV (reference sequence). This CDR3 spans 14 amino acids. The DNA for the CDR3 is TGTGCCAGCAGCCCAGGACAGGGGGCCTACGAGCAGTACTTC. Its protein is CASSPGQGAYEQYF.

About this clone itself: A read error is likely here: a far larger clone is one base away. Distinct nucleotide sequences in the sample also encode this CDR3. The CDR3 nucleotides are TGCGCCAGCAGCTCAGGAAGCTCTGGAAACACCATATATTTT. Amino acid sequence: CASSSGSSGNTIYF. This chain uses TRBV5-1 with TRBJ1-3; unclear D gene. V lost 3 bases and J 0 bases, leaving 7 bases between the germline ends. This CDR3 is 14 amino acids long. CDR1 and CDR2 from the germline V gene are SGHRS and YFSETQ.